This TCR beta chain derives from a study of blood T cell repertoires in COVID-19. Produced via immunoSEQ multiplex PCR; TCRdb's table is partial and in-frame only. The sample lists fewer than 110,000 clones, about 85% occurring once. The CDR3 length is 17 residues. Germline assignment: CDR1 SGHAT and CDR2 FQNNGV. Trimming took 0 bases from V and 2 from J, leaving 15 bases between them. The chain recombines TRBV11-2 with TRBJ2-3; no clear D gene. Source material: peripheral blood. The sequence was collected from a man aged 50 or older in a cohort sampled during active COVID-19. The DNA for the CDR3 is TGTGCCAGCAGCTTAGATCGACTGGGTATTGACACAGATACGCAGTATTTT. This codes for CASSLDRLGIDTDTQYF.